This TCR beta chain appears in the sequencing data of a study of shared clonotypes between healthy human individuals. In the case of this clone: Its antigen is as yet unknown. The sample contains more than one DNA sequence encoding this CDR3.

The data were produced by immunoSEQ multiplex PCR, yet TCRdb's version contains in-frame clones alone and is incomplete. Of about 2 million clones in the sample, roughly 96% were seen once. This CDR3 comprises 13 residues. Trimming left V 1 base short and J 5 bases short, with 7 bases between. Germline V gives CDR1 SGHRS, CDR2 YFSETQ. General study findings and limits: On the whole, naive subsets had larger estimated richness than memory subsets had.

Sequencing was performed on naive CD4+ T cells sorted from blood. Subset reported: CD45RA+ positively selected. This receptor was taken from a man aged 18-30 years in good health. The chain joins TRBV5-1 to TRBJ1-5; D call uncertain. CDR3 bases: TGCGCCAGCAGCTTGTCGGGAGATCAGCCCCAGCATTTT. Its translation: CASSLSGDQPQHF.